This T cell receptor (beta chain) emerged from a study of T cell responses to AZD1222 COVID-19 vaccine. Study summary: Pooled together were second doses at about 4 or about 12 weeks. Broader study findings: Clonal diversity was possibly underestimated, and the donors were mostly white British, with more females. Along spike, vaccine-associated CD4 TCRs were found throughout, with dominance at 160-218 and 743-854. Only five or six individuals given AZD1222 were seropositive at baseline.

The method was immunoSEQ multiplex PCR; TCRdb's version includes in-frame clones alone and lacks a portion of them. The table lists fewer than 150,000 clones, about nine tenths of them singletons. For this clone: Its antigen is unidentified.

This clonotype was sampled from an adult in good health. Sample: peripheral blood, taken on day 0 of AZD1222 vaccination.

The CDR3 region has the DNA TGTGCCTGGAGGGCCCCCGGCAGGGCAACTAATGAAAAACTGTTTTTT. This codes for CAWRAPGRATNEKLFF. The chain recombines TRBV30 with TRBJ1-4; TRBD1 might be the D (5 bases). The CDR3 runs to 16 residues. Germline CDR1 and CDR2: GTSNPN and SVGIG (reference sequence). Trimming removed 3 bases at V and 0 bases at J, with 14 bases between.